This TCR beta chain was retrieved from a study of beta chain features in type 1 diabetes. Study observations and caveats: All four CD4+ subsets from Type 1 diabetes patients carried moderately but significantly shorter TCRB CDR3s. Naive, central memory and Treg TCRB repertoires seemed to resemble each other more closely in patients than they did in healthy donors.

The whole isolated RNA underwent reverse transcription, so sequencing captured expressed TCRB transcripts. Data came from immunoSEQ multiplex PCR; TCRdb stores just in-frame clones and leaves some out. The table records 500,000 to 650,000 clones, around 12% of them present only once. This CDR3 comprises 15 residues. Trimming at V came to 2 bases and at J to 3 bases, leaving 5 bases not matched to a gene. Germline CDR1 MDHEN, CDR2 SYDVKM. The sample holds a few counts of this clone. Its cognate antigen is unknown. This chain uses TRBV28 with TRBJ2-7, with 9 bases that match TRBD2. The clonotype originates from a man aged 25-40 years with type 1 diabetes. What was sequenced was naive CD4+ T cells from blood. The CDR3 DNA reads as TGTGCCAGCAGTTTAAAAGCGGGGGGTGGCTACGAGCAGTACTTC. This codes for CASSLKAGGGYEQYF.